This passage covers 18 T cell receptor beta chains from one sample sequenced in a study of CD8 T cells in Susac syndrome (dated by TCRdb to the late 2010s). Library generation was performed with the immunoSEQ multiplex PCR assay. RNA was extracted with the RNeasy kit and 0.5 to 1 ug was reverse transcribed using random hexamers. TCRdb reprocessed the public reads (quality trimming at Q25 with fastp, clone calling with MiXCR) and kept in-frame beta chains. Each record represents a unique CDR3 protein, reported with the most common genes and DNA among its rows. This sample is represented by a few hundred thousand distinct CDR3 sequences; 65% to 90% of them were singletons. The ten largest make up roughly 0.21% of the sample. Sequenced: CD8+ T cells from PBMCs. Receptors were obtained from a human donor with multiple sclerosis.

In its sample, this clonotype ranks as medium-sized. The V and J genes are TRBV11-3 and TRBJ1-1; perhaps TRBD1 as D (5 bases). The CDR3 loop spans 12 amino acids. In germline, CDR1 is SGHNT, CDR2 YENEEA. Between the trimmed V and J ends, which lost 3 bases and 7 bases, there was a span of 9 bases. This CDR3 reads CASSFNGGEAFF. The CDR3 DNA is TGTGCCAGCAGCTTTAATGGGGGTGAAGCTTTCTTT.

The chain has TRBV13 and TRBJ2-7, with 8 positions matching TRBD2. With 0 bases clipped from V and 1 base from J, the junction kept 11 bases outside the gene matches. CDR1 PRHDT and CDR2 FYEKMQ come from the germline V gene (reference sequence). The CDR3 extends over 18 amino acids. CDR3 region: CASSLGHGITSGSYEQYF. The CDR3 DNA reads as TGTGCCAGCAGCTTAGGCCATGGGATCACTAGCGGATCCTACGAGCAGTACTTC.

The V and J genes are TRBV14 and TRBJ2-7; D ambiguous. V dropped 1 base and J dropped 6 bases, with 10 bases sitting between them. The germline V gene encodes CDR1 SGHDN and CDR2 FVKESK. The CDR3 runs to 13 residues. The CDR3 nucleotides read TGTGCCAGCAGCCAAGTCCGGGCTACCGAGCAGTACTTC. It encodes CASSQVRATEQYF. Filled out from reference TRBV14 and TRBJ2-7, the complete variable domain reads EAGVTQFPSHSVIEKGQTVTLRCDPISGHDNLYWYRRVMGKEIKFLLHFVKESKQDESGMPNNRFLAERTGGTYSTLKVQPAELEDSGVYFCASSQVRATEQYFGPGTRLTVT.

V and J are TRBV21-1 and TRBJ2-2; the D call TRBD1 from the table was never checked on the DNA. TRBV21-1 is a pseudogene. This CDR3 contains 15 residues. The CDR3 is CASSDWTGATGELFF. In DNA form, the CDR3 reads TGTGCCAGCAGCGATTGGACAGGGGCTACCGGGGAGCTGTTTTTT.

The J gene is TRBJ2-5, the V gene TRBV13; D is perhaps TRBD1 (5 bases). There are 21 residues in the CDR3. The V end was cut by 3 bases, the J end by 2 bases, with 31 bases between. Germline assignment: CDR1 PRHDT and CDR2 FYEKMQ (reference sequence). The CDR3 DNA reads TGTGCCAGCAGCTTCACCGGTCTTGGTATGGGCTGGACGAAGGGGCAAGAGACCCAGTACTTC. It codes for CASSFTGLGMGWTKGQETQYF.

This sequence joins TRBV20-1 and TRBJ2-5; 8 bases fit TRBD2. The CDR3 extends over 12 amino acids. With 4 bases clipped from V and 6 bases from J, the junction kept 4 bases outside the gene matches. In germline, CDR1 is DFQATT, CDR2 SNEGSKA (reference sequence). This chain's CDR3 is CSATGTRKTQYF. In nucleotides, the CDR3 is TGCAGTGCTACCGGGACTAGAAAGACCCAGTACTTC.

The chain recombines TRBV5-4 with TRBJ2-1; the D gene is possibly TRBD2 (6 bases). Between the trimmed V and J ends, which lost 4 bases and 8 bases, there was a span of 16 bases. The CDR3 has 14 amino acids. In germline, CDR1 is SGHNT, CDR2 YYREEE (reference sequence). The CDR3 sequence is CASSPLGGSDEQFF. Here the CDR3 DNA reads TGTGCCAGCAGCCCTCTGGGGGGATCCGATGAGCAGTTCTTC.

The genes are TRBV6-8 and TRBJ2-1, with TRBD1 matching over 7 bases. J gave up 8 bases and V 5 bases, and 6 bases lay outside the gene matches. The CDR3 runs 13 residues. Germline assignment: CDR1 MNHGY and CDR2 SAAAGT. The CDR3 region is CASSTGTVDEQFF. The CDR3 nucleotides read TGTGCCAGCAGTACCGGGACAGTGGATGAGCAGTTCTTC.

V usage is TRBV19 and J usage is TRBJ1-5; the match to TRBD1 covers 8 bases. CDR1 and CDR2 from the germline V gene are LNHDA and SQIVND (reference sequence). This CDR3 is 16 amino acids long. J lost 7 bases, V lost 2 bases, and 10 bases had no gene match. CDR3 amino acids: CASSIFDRGLRQPQHF. The CDR3 nucleotides read TGTGCCAGTAGTATATTTGACAGGGGCCTGAGACAGCCCCAGCATTTT.

The V and J genes are TRBV5-6 and TRBJ1-5; no clear D gene. The CDR3 contains 14 residues. Per the germline V gene, CDR1 is SGHDT and CDR2 is YYEEEE. Trimming took 2 bases from V and 0 from J, leaving 6 bases between them. The CDR3: CASSLESSNQPQHF. The CDR3 region has the DNA TGTGCCAGCAGCTTAGAGAGTAGCAATCAGCCCCAGCATTTT.

This clonotype has a single count. The chain recombines TRBV14 with TRBJ1-4, with D tentatively TRBD1 (5 bases). The germline CDR1 and CDR2 sequences are SGHDN and FVKESK. The CDR3 is 16 residues long. Trimming took 0 bases from V and 7 from J, leaving 15 bases between them. Here the CDR3 DNA reads TGTGCCAGCAGCCAAGACATCACAGGTTGGGGTGAAAAACTGTTTTTT. Translating gives CASSQDITGWGEKLFF.

V and J are TRBV7-8 and TRBJ2-7, with a tentative D call TRBD1 (6 bases). CDR1 and CDR2 from the germline V gene are SGHVS and FQNEAQ. Trimming cost V 8 bases and J 2 bases, with 19 bases left between them. This CDR3 contains 15 residues. CDR3 nucleotides: TGTGCCAGCGGCGTCTACAGGGCCGGGGCCTACGAGCAGTACTTC. It codes for CASGVYRAGAYEQYF.

This sequence joins TRBV20-1 and TRBJ2-1, with 12 bases aligning to TRBD2. Unmatched junction bases numbered 6, after V lost 0 bases and J lost 0 bases. Germline V lookup: CDR1 DFQATT, CDR2 SNEGSKA (reference sequence). The CDR3 length is 18 residues. The CDR3: CSARDLAGGPNSYNEQFF. CDR3 sequence (DNA): TGCAGTGCTAGAGACCTAGCGGGAGGGCCGAACTCCTACAATGAGCAGTTCTTC.

The chain joins TRBV19 to TRBJ2-7; D unclear. V gave up 1 base and J gave up 1 base, with 2 bases separating them. CDR1 is LNHDA and CDR2 is SQIVND in the germline V gene (reference sequence). The CDR3 totals 12 residues. Here the CDR3 DNA reads TGTGCCAGTAGTATAGGATCCTACGAGCAGTACTTC. This encodes CASSIGSYEQYF.

Written as DNA, the CDR3 is TGTGCCAGCAGTCCCCGGACAGGGATCCCGATTGAGACCCAGTACTTC. Translated: CASSPRTGIPIETQYF. The J gene is TRBJ2-5, the V gene TRBV11-2, with TRBD1 matching over 8 bases. The CDR3 totals 16 residues. V gave up 6 bases and J gave up 5 bases; unmatched junction bases: 14. Germline V gives CDR1 SGHAT, CDR2 FQNNGV.

The chain carries TRBV4-3 and TRBJ2-5, with 10 bases matching TRBD2. From germline, CDR1 is LGHNA and CDR2 YSLEER. V dropped 0 bases and J dropped 4; count of bases not matched to a gene: 8. The CDR3 extends over 17 amino acids. CDR3 coding DNA: TGCGCCAGCAGCCAAGAAACGCGAGCGGGAGGGGTAGAGACCCAGTACTTC. Translating it yields CASSQETRAGGVETQYF.

The chain combines TRBV20-1 with TRBJ2-7; D remains ambiguous. The CDR3 totals 14 residues. The germline CDR1 and CDR2 sequences are DFQATT and SNEGSKA (reference sequence). The CDR3 loop is CSGMSGPSSYEQYF. The CDR3 DNA follows: TGCAGCGGAATGTCCGGGCCTAGCTCCTACGAGCAGTACTTC.

The J gene is TRBJ2-7, the V gene TRBV29-1, with 7 bases identical to TRBD2. Per the germline V gene, CDR1 is SQVTM and CDR2 is ANQGSEA. CDR3 size: 13 residues. V lost 7 bases, J lost 2 bases, and 8 bases stayed unmatched. The CDR3, as DNA: TGCAGCGCTGTGACTAGCCGGACCTACGAGCAGTACTTC. It is translated as CSAVTSRTYEQYF.